The 6 T cell receptor beta chains below were found in one sample sequenced in a study of blood T cells in healthy people across ages. Sample-barcoded 5' priming and a J-beta primer mix drove a second PCR of about 6 to 12 cycles. Each CDR3 protein gets one entry after TCRdb re-called the 5' RACE reads with MiXCR. The sample shows 1.5 million to 2 million distinct CDR3 sequences, 30% to 40% of them seen only once. Sequenced input: blood. These receptors all stem from a human donor in good health.

This clonotype was seen only a few times. The V gene is TRBV20-1, the J gene TRBJ2-3; D perhaps matches TRBD2 (6 bases). The CDR3 is 13 residues long. V was cut by 5 bases and J by 2 bases, with 11 bases left in between. The germline gives CDR1 DFQATT, CDR2 SNEGSKA (reference sequence). The CDR3 DNA reads as TGCAGTGCTCCCGGGACTTACACAGATACGCAGTATTTT. Encoded protein: CSAPGTYTDTQYF.

The chain is built from TRBV12-5 and TRBJ2-1; D unresolved. Germline CDR1 and CDR2: LGHNT and FRNRAP. Trimming left V 1 base short and J 6 bases short, with 7 bases between. The CDR3 sequence is 13 residues long. CDR3: CASGLGSGNEQFF. The CDR3 DNA reads TGTGCTAGTGGTTTGGGGTCCGGCAATGAGCAGTTCTTC.

This sequence joins TRBV11-2 and TRBJ2-5; 7 nucleotides match TRBD1. V lost 5 bases, J lost 2 bases, and 8 bases stayed unmatched. This CDR3 spans 15 amino acids. The germline CDR1 and CDR2 sequences are SGHAT and FQNNGV. Here the CDR3 reads CASSPEGTAQETQYF. CDR3 in DNA: TGTGCCAGCAGCCCCGAAGGGACAGCTCAAGAGACCCAGTACTTC.

The genes are TRBV19 and TRBJ2-7, with 8 bases fitting TRBD2. The better agreement between TRBJ2-5 and the DNA end casts doubt on the J call. Germline CDR1 LNHDA, CDR2 SQIVND (reference sequence). The CDR3 is 13 amino acids. The CDR3 loop reads CASTRRGEETQYF. The CDR3 DNA is TGTGCCAGTACCCGGCGGGGGGAGGAGACCCAGTACTTC.

The V and J genes are TRBV7-2 and TRBJ2-4, with 10 bases matching TRBD2. Germline CDR1 is SGHTA and CDR2 is FQGNSA. V shed 2 bases, J shed 13 bases, and the junction held 17 bases outside the gene matches. This CDR3 contains 17 residues. The CDR3 DNA sequence: TGTGCCAGCAGCTTAACTAGCGGGGTATCCACCTACAATGAGCAGTACTTC. It is translated as CASSLTSGVSTYNEQYF.

In the case of this clonotype: One junction end disagrees with the germline gene, perhaps due to a read error. The chain uses TRBV6-2 or TRBV6-3 and TRBJ1-5; possible D gene TRBD1, 5 bases. This CDR3 is 18 amino acids long. The germline CDR1 and CDR2 sequences are MNHEY and SVGEGT. The CDR3 DNA sequence: TGTACCAGCAGCCCGCGGGGGGTAGCAATTACGCGCAATCAGCCCCAGCATTTT. This codes for CTSSPRGVAITRNQPQHF.